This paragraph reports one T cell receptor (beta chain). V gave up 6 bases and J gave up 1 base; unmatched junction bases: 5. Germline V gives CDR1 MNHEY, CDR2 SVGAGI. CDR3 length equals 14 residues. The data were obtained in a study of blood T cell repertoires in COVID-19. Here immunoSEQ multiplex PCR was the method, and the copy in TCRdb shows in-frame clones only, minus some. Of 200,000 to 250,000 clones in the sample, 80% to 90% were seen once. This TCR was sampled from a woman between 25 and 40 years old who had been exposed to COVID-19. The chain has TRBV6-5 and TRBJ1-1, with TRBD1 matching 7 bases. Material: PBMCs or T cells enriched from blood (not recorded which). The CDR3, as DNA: TGTGCCAGCAGGACACGACAGGGGAACACTGAAGCTTTCTTT. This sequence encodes CASRTRQGNTEAFF.